The next 31 T cell receptor beta chains were all read from a single sample in a study of blood T cells in healthy people across ages. A second PCR, run for roughly 7 to 12 cycles, used a sample-barcoded 5' primer plus a J-beta primer mix. TCRdb used MiXCR to reprocess the 5' RACE reads, holding one entry per CDR3 protein. This table has 980,000 or so distinct CDR3 sequences, roughly 52% appearing once. Sequenced input: blood. The receptors originated from a man aged 25 to 40 in good health.

This clonotype was counted a few times. This chain links TRBV20-1 with TRBJ2-7; 12 bases are shared with TRBD2. V shed 5 bases, J shed 7 bases, and the junction held 9 bases outside the gene matches. Germline lookup yields CDR1 DFQATT and CDR2 SNEGSKA (reference sequence). The CDR3 runs 14 residues. CDR3 sequence (DNA): TGCAGTGCTGACTCTAGCGGGGGGGCCGGAGAGCAGTACTTC. This codes for CSADSSGGAGEQYF.

The table lists this clonotype with many counts. The chain couples TRBV6-5 to TRBJ2-7; TRBD1 matches 9 bases. This CDR3 has 12 residues. The ends lost 5 bases at V and 9 bases at J; junction bases unmatched: 5. Germline-derived CDR1 and CDR2 are MNHEY and SVGAGI. The CDR3 nucleotides are TGTGCCAGCAGTCCTGGACAGGGGCGGCAGTACTTC. Translation gives CASSPGQGRQYF.

This clonotype was detected a few times. The genes are TRBV5-1 and TRBJ1-1; 10 bases match TRBD1. V was clipped by 4 bases and J by 4 bases; unmatched bases: 10. The CDR3 covers 16 residues. Germline CDR1 reads SGHRS; CDR2 reads YFSETQ. The CDR3, as DNA: TGCGCCAGCAGCACAGAAATTGGGACAGGGGTCACTGAAGCTTTCTTT. It yields the protein CASSTEIGTGVTEAFF.

The chain links TRBV10-3 to TRBJ1-5; D is uncertain. Between the trimmed V and J ends, which lost 8 bases and 4 bases, there was a span of 9 bases. The CDR3 has 12 residues. Germline CDR1 is ENHRY and CDR2 is SYGVKD. In DNA, the CDR3 is TGTGCCATCGGCGGAGGAAATCAGCCCCAGCATTTT. Amino acids: CAIGGGNQPQHF.

The rearrangement uses TRBV27 and TRBJ1-5; D is possibly TRBD1 (5 bases). The germline gives CDR1 MNHEY, CDR2 SMNVEV (reference sequence). This CDR3 contains 16 residues. V lost 0 bases, J lost 1 base, and 10 bases lay in between. This CDR3 is CASSLSRGASNQPQHF. The CDR3 region has the DNA TGTGCCAGCAGTTTATCAAGGGGAGCAAGCAATCAGCCCCAGCATTTT.

The chain couples TRBV2 to TRBJ2-2; 9 positions agree with TRBD2. Trimming at V came to 8 bases and at J to 6 bases, leaving 7 bases not matched to a gene. Germline CDR1 is SNHLY and CDR2 is FYNNEI. The CDR3 totals 14 residues. The CDR3: CASAGTSSPGELFF. The DNA for the CDR3 is TGTGCCAGCGCCGGGACTAGCTCCCCCGGGGAGCTGTTTTTT.

Only a few counts were recorded for this clonotype. The chain recombines TRBV10-3 with TRBJ1-2; no clear D. The CDR3 is 12 amino acids. The V end lost 2 bases, the J end lost 5 bases, and 6 bases lay between the germline ends. CDR1 ENHRY and CDR2 SYGVKD come from the germline V gene. CDR3 bases: TGTGCCATCAGTGAGCCGAGGTATGGCTACACCTTC. It translates to CAISEPRYGYTF.

The chain carries TRBV5-1 and TRBJ2-7, with unresolved D. The CDR3 sequence is 13 residues long. V was pared by 0 bases and J by 6 bases, with 10 bases between. In germline, CDR1 is SGHRS, CDR2 YFSETQ. CDR3: CASSLDSSGEQYF. CDR3 in DNA: TGCGCCAGCAGCTTGGATTCTTCGGGCGAGCAGTACTTC.

This chain uses TRBV20-1 with TRBJ2-6; D is possibly TRBD2 (6 bases). CDR3 length: 17 amino acids. Germline loops: CDR1 DFQATT, CDR2 SNEGSKA (reference sequence). Trimming cost V 2 bases and J 0 bases, with 14 bases left between them. The CDR3 bases are TGCAGTGCTAGATTTCGGGACTCCCACTCTGGGGCCAACGTCCTGACTTTC. Its translation is CSARFRDSHSGANVLTF.

This chain connects TRBV4-3 to TRBJ1-1, with a possible D match to TRBD1 (5 bases). The V gene's germline CDR1 is LGHNA and CDR2 YSLEER. The CDR3 has 15 residues. The V gene lost 0 bases and the J gene lost 8 bases, with 16 bases spanning the gap. The CDR3 nucleotides are TGCGCCAGCAGCCAAGAGAAAGGGGCCCGTCCCGAAGCTTTCTTT. The encoded protein is CASSQEKGARPEAFF.

The chain employs TRBV27 and TRBJ1-2; TRBD1 matches at 9 bases. Looked up from germline, CDR1 is MNHEY and CDR2 is SMNVEV (reference sequence). The CDR3 is 15 amino acids. The V and J ends lost 6 bases and 1 base, in that order; junction bases with no gene match: 6. CDR3: CASSHGQGNNYGYTF. CDR3 nucleotides: TGTGCCAGCAGCCACGGACAGGGGAATAACTATGGCTACACCTTC.

On this clonotype: One end of the junction fails to match germline, which may point to a read error. This chain links TRBV25-1 with TRBJ1-2; D not resolved. Germline V CDR1 and CDR2: MGHDK, SYGVNS. The CDR3 extends over 13 amino acids. CDR3 coding DNA: TGTGCCAGCCGGGAGTCCTCAAACTATGGCTGCACCTTC. This gives the protein CASRESSNYGCTF.

This clonotype was observed a handful of times. The rearrangement uses TRBV29-1 and TRBJ1-2, with D tentatively TRBD1 (6 bases). V lost 7 bases and J 1 base, leaving 10 bases between the germline ends. The CDR3 consists of 12 residues. In germline, CDR1 is SQVTM, CDR2 ANQGSEA. DNA for the CDR3: TGCAGCGGGGACACCTTTAACTATGGCTACACCTTC. Its translation is CSGDTFNYGYTF.

The chain is built from TRBV28 and TRBJ2-3, with 7 bases identical to TRBD1. J gave up 2 bases and V 6 bases, and 5 bases lay outside the gene matches. From germline, CDR1 is MDHEN and CDR2 SYDVKM. This CDR3 comprises 14 residues. The CDR3 spells CASRPGTATDTQYF. The CDR3 region has the DNA TGTGCCAGCAGGCCAGGGACAGCCACAGATACGCAGTATTTT.

With respect to this clonotype: Sequence at one end of the junction differs from germline and may be a read error. J is TRBJ2-1 and V is TRBV10-3; D remains unclear. The CDR3 runs to 13 residues. Germline V gives CDR1 ENHRY, CDR2 SYGVKD. DNA for the CDR3: TGTACCATCAGTGAAGGGCAGTTCAATGAGCAGTTCTTC. Translation: CTISEGQFNEQFF.

The gene calls are TRBV6-5 and TRBJ2-1, with 14 bases aligning to TRBD2. Losses at the gene ends were 4 bases for V and 6 bases for J; bases not matched to a gene: 2. Germline CDR1 is MNHEY and CDR2 is SVGAGI. The CDR3 is 15 residues long. CDR3 bases: TGTGCCAGCAGTTCGGGACTAGCGGGGGCCAATGAGCAGTTCTTC. The encoded protein is CASSSGLAGANEQFF.

This clonotype was seen once. The V gene is TRBV4-1, the J gene TRBJ2-3; the match to TRBD2 covers 12 bases. The trim removed 1 base at V and 0 bases at J, leaving 17 bases unmatched. CDR1 and CDR2 from the germline V gene are MGHRA and YSYEKL. CDR3 length: 22 amino acids. CDR3: CASSQGTSGGPKKSSSTDTQYF. The CDR3, as DNA: TGCGCCAGCAGCCAAGGAACTAGCGGGGGGCCTAAAAAGTCCTCTAGCACAGATACGCAGTATTTT.

The rearrangement links TRBV27 to TRBJ1-4, with D possibly TRBD1 on 5 matching bases. Trimming left V 2 bases short and J 7 bases short, with 8 bases between. This CDR3 has 13 amino acids. Germline V gene sequence: CDR1 MNHEY, CDR2 SMNVEV (reference sequence). CDR3: CASSLTGTEKLFF. Written as DNA, the CDR3 is TGTGCCAGCAGTTTAACCGGGACTGAAAAACTGTTTTTT.

This chain joins TRBV6-2 or TRBV6-3 and TRBJ2-7; 7 bases map to TRBD1. With 2 bases clipped from V and 3 bases from J, the junction kept 16 bases outside the gene matches. The V gene's germline CDR1 is MNHEY and CDR2 SVGEGT. The CDR3 is 18 amino acids. CDR3 bases: TGTGCCAGCAGTTACCCTGAGACAGGGAAGATGGCAAGCTACGAGCAGTACTTC. Translating gives CASSYPETGKMASYEQYF.

The CDR3 loop is CASSSTQDPNYGYTF. The CDR3 nucleotides are TGCGCCAGCAGTTCAACACAGGACCCCAACTATGGCTACACCTTC. This rearrangement joins TRBV4-1 to TRBJ1-2, with D maybe TRBD1 (5 bases). Deletions cut 6 bases from V and 2 bases from J, with 16 bases between. The CDR3 spans 15 residues. Germline CDR1 is MGHRA and CDR2 is YSYEKL.

This CDR3 is CAGAQTGGGTEAFF. In DNA form, the CDR3 reads TGTGCCGGGGCACAGACAGGGGGTGGCACTGAAGCTTTCTTT. The chain recombines TRBV2 with TRBJ1-1, with 9 bases matching TRBD1. Germline V CDR1 and CDR2: SNHLY, FYNNEI. V lost 11 bases, J lost 4 bases, and 11 bases stayed unmatched. The CDR3 extends over 14 amino acids.

V gene TRBV28 combines with J gene TRBJ1-1; D is possibly TRBD1 (6 bases). The V gene lost 6 bases and the J gene lost 1 base, with 15 bases spanning the gap. CDR3 length equals 15 residues. The germline CDR1 and CDR2 sequences are MDHEN and SYDVKM. The CDR3 coding sequence is TGTGCCAGCAGCCAGCAAGACAGGTGGAACACTGAAGCTTTCTTT. Protein sequence: CASSQQDRWNTEAFF.

The CDR3 sequence is CASSQGARGPSRQETQYF. CDR3 bases: TGCGCCAGCAGCCAAGGGGCCAGGGGGCCTTCGCGGCAAGAGACCCAGTACTTC. The chain employs TRBV4-3 and TRBJ2-5; TRBD1 aligns across 8 bases. This CDR3 comprises 18 residues. Germline trimming cut 1 base from V and 2 bases from J; bases unmatched to any gene: 12. Looked up from germline, CDR1 is LGHNA and CDR2 is YSLEER.

The chain is built from TRBV27 and TRBJ2-5; perhaps TRBD1 as D (5 bases). V was pared by 0 bases and J by 3 bases, with 20 bases between. Germline CDR1 MNHEY, CDR2 SMNVEV (reference sequence). This CDR3 is built from 18 residues. The CDR3 region has the DNA TGTGCCAGCAGTTTATCGGCAATAAAGACAGCGCCAAAAGAGACCCAGTACTTC. It codes for CASSLSAIKTAPKETQYF.

J is TRBJ2-1 and V is TRBV9; TRBD1 matches at 9 bases. V trimming: 2 bases; J trimming: 7 bases; junction bases outside the gene matches: 7. CDR3 length: 15 residues. Germline CDR1 and CDR2: SGDLS and YYNGEE. The DNA of the CDR3 is TGTGCCAGCAGCGTCAGGGGACAGGGCTTTAATGAGCAGTTCTTC. It is translated as CASSVRGQGFNEQFF.

This clonotype turned up a few times. This chain links TRBV28 with TRBJ2-7, with 9 nucleotides matching TRBD1. The CDR3 extends over 14 amino acids. The germline V gene encodes CDR1 MDHEN and CDR2 SYDVKM. The ends lost 7 bases at V and 7 bases at J; junction bases unmatched: 11. CDR3 nucleotide sequence: TGTGCCAGCACCAAAACCGGGACAGGGTATGAGCAGTACTTC. This translates into CASTKTGTGYEQYF.

The V and J genes are TRBV28 and TRBJ2-1; the D is unclear. CDR1 and CDR2 (germline): MDHEN, SYDVKM. Trimming left V 6 bases short and J 5 bases short, with 8 bases between. The CDR3 is made up of 12 amino acids. This chain's CDR3 is CASRVLDNEQFF. CDR3 sequence (DNA): TGTGCCAGCAGGGTTCTTGACAATGAGCAGTTCTTC.

This chain connects TRBV7-2 to TRBJ2-5; 7 positions match TRBD2. CDR1 is SGHTA and CDR2 is FQGNSA in the germline V gene. This CDR3 has 16 amino acids. Trimming removed 2 bases from V and 0 bases from J; junction bases left unmatched: 6. For the CDR3, the DNA is TGTGCCAGCAGCTTATCCCAGCGGGGTTACCAAGAGACCCAGTACTTC. It yields the protein CASSLSQRGYQETQYF.

V usage is TRBV30 and J usage is TRBJ2-3; possible D gene TRBD2, 5 bases. V lost 3 bases and J 0 bases, leaving 7 bases between the germline ends. The CDR3 totals 13 residues. Germline V lookup: CDR1 GTSNPN, CDR2 SVGIG (reference sequence). The CDR3 DNA is TGTGCCTGGAGCAGGACTAGCACAGATACGCAGTATTTT. Protein sequence: CAWSRTSTDTQYF.

The CDR3 bases are TGCAGTGCTAGGATGGAAGGCAGGGACTTCGAGCAGTACTTC. Translation gives CSARMEGRDFEQYF. This chain joins TRBV20-1 and TRBJ2-7; the D gene is possibly TRBD2 (6 bases). The CDR3 extends over 14 amino acids. CDR1 and CDR2 (germline): DFQATT, SNEGSKA (reference sequence). Trimming left V 3 bases short and J 6 bases short, with 18 bases between.

This rearrangement joins TRBV12-3 or TRBV12-4 to TRBJ2-4; no reliable D call. The CDR3 loop spans 15 amino acids. The germline V and J ends were trimmed by 1 base and 1 base, with 8 bases remaining between them. The CDR3 DNA reads as TGTGCCAGCAGTTTAGTAGGCCCGGCCAAAAACATTCAGTACTTC. Protein product: CASSLVGPAKNIQYF.